This T cell receptor (beta chain) was recorded in a study of post-analysis software for immune sequencing data. Study in general: Relapsing-remitting, secondary progressive and progressive-relapsing forms made up the multiple sclerosis disease courses.

The TCR beta cDNA libraries carried unique molecular identifiers. A single record per CDR3 protein comes from TCRdb applying MiXCR to the PCR reads. The sample lists 750,000 to 950,000 distinct CDR3 sequences, about 57% occurring once. As regards this clonotype: Its antigen is undetermined.

Notes on the study in general: Same-batch preparations were strongly co-clustered by F measure. Five or six TRBV segments, TRBV5-6, TRBV5-1 and TRBV20-1 among them, were found more frequent in patients than controls. When compared against controls, multiple sclerosis patients showed significantly lower normalized Chao1 diversity.

Germline V gene sequence: CDR1 SQVTM, CDR2 ANQGSEA. The ends were cut back, 6 bases at V and 7 bases at J, with 18 bases in the middle. The CDR3 covers 13 residues. The TCR was taken from a girl aged 5-17 years with multiple sclerosis. The sample consisted of blood. The rearrangement uses TRBV29-1 and TRBJ1-2; the D gene is possibly TRBD1 (6 bases). The CDR3 sequence: CSVGRAGDFGYTF. The CDR3 DNA is TGCAGCGTCGGTAGAGCAGGGGATTTTGGCTACACCTTC.